The present entry profiles one T cell receptor beta chain with its context. The data belong to a study of blood T cell repertoires in COVID-19. Looking at the study overall: Sample material is recorded as cDNA or gDNA derived from T cells, B-cell-depleted T cells, or PBMCs.

TCRdb keeps only in-frame clones here, not all; method: immunoSEQ multiplex PCR. The table has roughly 250,000 clones, under 85% seen once. Germline V gene lookup returns CDR1 LNHDA and CDR2 SQIVND (reference sequence). Deletions cut 5 bases from V and 7 bases from J, with 12 bases between. The CDR3 contains 14 residues. This sequence originates from a human donor in a cohort sampled during active COVID-19. Sequencing was done on a sample of peripheral blood. The chain employs TRBV19 and TRBJ1-6; tentatively, D is TRBD1 (5 bases). Written as DNA, the CDR3 is TGTGCCAGTAGTTTCTTCTCAGGGAATTCACCCCTCCACTTT. Amino acids: CASSFFSGNSPLHF.